The text below deals with one T cell receptor (beta chain). Here immunoSEQ multiplex PCR was the method, and the copy in TCRdb shows in-frame clones only, minus some. The sample contains under 350,000 clones, more than 75% of which appear only once. Across 24 US areas, participants ranged in age from about 18 to 89 years. Cohort allocation depended upon clinical history that participants reported. This entry comes from a study of blood T cell repertoires in COVID-19. Study-level background: T cells, B-cell-depleted T cells, or PBMCs provided the cDNA or gDNA that served as material.

Trimming took 4 bases from V and 0 from J; bases not matched to a gene: 7. This CDR3 has 17 residues. Looked up from germline, CDR1 is LGHDT and CDR2 is YNNKEL (reference sequence). This TCR was sampled from a woman in her late teens or twenties who had recovered from COVID-19. Specimen: PBMCs or T cells enriched from blood (not recorded which). The V gene is TRBV3-1 (or the pseudogene TRBV3-2), the J gene TRBJ2-1, with TRBD2 identical over 9 bases. The CDR3 nucleotides read TGTGCCAGCAGCCTGCGGGGGGGACCTAGCTCCTACAATGAGCAGTTCTTC. Translated, it gives CASSLRGGPSSYNEQFF.